This T cell receptor beta chain is from a study of blood T cell repertoires in COVID-19. Overall study: T cells, B-cell-depleted T cells, or PBMCs provided the cDNA or gDNA that served as material.

TCRdb keeps only in-frame clones here, not all; method: immunoSEQ multiplex PCR. Of some 330,000 clones listed, about 92% are singletons. V dropped 1 base and J dropped 5 bases, with 12 bases sitting between them. Per germline, CDR1 SGHRS and CDR2 YFSETQ. This CDR3 spans 14 amino acids. The receptor comes from a woman in her twenties or thirties who had recovered from COVID-19. The sample comprised PBMCs or T cells enriched from blood (not recorded which). The chain is built from TRBV5-1 and TRBJ2-5; D may be TRBD1 (7 bases). CDR3 loop: CASSLTGAGETQYF. In nucleotides, the CDR3 is TGCGCCAGCAGCTTGACAGGGGCGGGGGAGACCCAGTACTTC.